This T cell receptor (beta chain) stems from a study of blood T cell repertoires in COVID-19 (dated by TCRdb to 2020 to 2021). For the study in its entirety: Collaborator samples came from the United States, Italy and Spain and covered acute and convalescent phases of COVID-19. The prospective study material was composed of cDNA or gDNA derived from T cells, B-cell-depleted T cells, or PBMCs. The dataset comprised deeply sampled blood TCRbeta repertoires from subjects exposed to, actively infected with, or recovered from COVID-19. A freely available public database, intended as a resource for researchers studying the immune response to SARS-CoV-2, is where the repertoires were released. Samples were obtained from the ongoing ImmuneRACE study (first 160 participants) and from 1,254 subjects provided by 6 global collaborators. Nearly every sample came with metadata listing a de-identified subject ID, COVID-19 status, age in years and sex. Where available, HLA class I and class II types were obtained from metadata supplied by the sample provider rather than from assay-based typing.

TCRbeta CDR3 regions were amplified from genomic DNA by means of the immunoSEQ Assay, a bias-controlled multiplex PCR. In the source study's methods: Within the assay, amplification of reference gene primers was used to estimate how many nucleated cells each sample contained. To quantify the absolute abundance of each unique TCRbeta CDR3 rearrangement, sequence reads were collapsed and filtered. For each sample, productive Simpson clonality was calculated as the square root of Simpson's diversity index across productive rearrangements. TCRdb re-hosts the immuneACCESS table, in-frame sequences only. Its copies lack some clones; in the studies checked, an unresolved V gene accounts for under half of them, and the cause for the rest is not known. Clone size and V and J calls were adopted from that table, with D and trimming inferred from the DNA. This sample is represented by about 180,000 clones; roughly 84% of them were singletons. The ten largest account for roughly 9.8% of the sample.

Collaborating institutions collected whole blood in K2EDTA tubes following their own protocols. For TCRbeta analysis, collaborators shipped samples as frozen whole blood, isolated PBMCs, or DNA extracted from either of those sample types. As to this clone: It has no known antigen specificity. One base away there is no much larger clone; base qualities are not given.

Overall study outcomes, separate from this receptor: The quantity of clinical and demographic metadata differed by source and by participant and was supplied without curation.

Sequencing was done on a sample of peripheral blood. This clonotype originated in a woman at least 80 years old with acute or convalescent COVID-19.

The CDR3 region: CASSGLDRGFSYEQYF. The base sequence is TGTGCCAGCAGTGGATTGGACAGGGGCTTTTCCTACGAGCAGTACTTC. Recombination joined TRBV6-6 with TRBJ2-7, with 9 bases matching TRBD1. Ends trimmed: V by 5 bases, J by 1 base; bases unmatched to a gene: 9. The CDR3, from cysteine to phenylalanine, totals 16 residues. Of all the DNA, just the CDR3 is kept, 48 bases in frame from base 1. The germline V gene (reference sequence) specifies MNHNY as CDR1 and SVGAGI as CDR2.